Presented here are 5 T cell receptor beta chains from one specimen sequenced in a study of neurological immune-mediated disorders. Each CDR3 protein is one row after TCRdb ran MiXCR on the 5' RACE reads. The sample includes 55,000 or so distinct CDR3 sequences, 4% of them seen just once. The specimen sequenced was CD4+ T cells from blood. These receptors originate from a woman between 35 and 50 years old with multiple sclerosis.

This clonotype was recorded many times. V is TRBV15 and J is TRBJ2-2; D is unclear. This CDR3 has 15 residues. Germline lookup yields CDR1 LNHNV and CDR2 YYDKDF (reference sequence). Trimming pared 8 bases from V and 1 base from J, leaving 14 bases between. CDR3 nucleotide sequence: TGTGCCACCGCAGACCGGGCCATGAACACCGGGGAGCTGTTTTTT. It yields the protein CATADRAMNTGELFF. Full variable domain (outside the CDR3, taken from reference TRBV15 and TRBJ2-2): DAMVIQNPRYQVTQFGKPVTLSCSQTLNHNVMYWYQQKSSQAPKLLFHYYDKDFNNEADTPDNFQSRRPNTSFCFLDIRSPGLGDTAMYLCATADRAMNTGELFFGEGSRLTVL.

The table lists this clonotype with many counts. The rearrangement links TRBV10-3 to TRBJ2-1; a possible D gene is TRBD2 (6 bases). Germline V CDR1 and CDR2: ENHRY, SYGVKD. Deletions cut 0 bases from V and 0 bases from J, with 15 bases between. This CDR3 has 18 residues. CDR3 amino acids: CAISESGAGSLSYNEQFF. DNA of the CDR3: TGTGCCATCAGTGAGTCTGGTGCGGGGTCACTCTCCTACAATGAGCAGTTCTTC.

At least ten counts were recorded for this clonotype. The chain carries TRBV11-2 and TRBJ1-6; no firm D call. CDR1 is SGHAT, CDR2 FQNNGV, per germline. The CDR3 contains 14 residues. Trimming cost V 5 bases and J 8 bases, with 13 bases left between them. The CDR3 DNA follows: TGTGCCAGCAGCCCAAGGATCGGGGATTCACCCCTCCACTTT. It translates to CASSPRIGDSPLHF.

This clonotype showed up many times. Its ends do not fully match the called genes, so a read error is possible. The chain carries TRBV5-1 and TRBJ1-1, with D tentatively TRBD1 (5 bases). CDR1 is SGHRS, CDR2 YFSETQ, per germline. The CDR3 totals 17 residues. The CDR3 bases are TGCGCCAGCAGTTTGGATCCCGGGACTTCGTGGGACACTGAAGCTTTCTTT. Translated, it gives CASSLDPGTSWDTEAFF.

This clonotype was counted ten times or more. The chain carries TRBV3-1 and TRBJ2-1; no firm D call. The germline V gene has CDR1 LGHDT and CDR2 YNNKEL (reference sequence). The V gene lost 0 bases and the J gene lost 0 bases, with 9 bases spanning the gap. The CDR3 is 16 amino acids. The CDR3 region has the DNA TGTGCCAGCAGCCAAGAGGCGTACAACTCCTACAATGAGCAGTTCTTC. It translates to CASSQEAYNSYNEQFF.